A selection of T cell receptor beta chains follows, all from one sample in a study of T cells in localized non-small cell lung cancer. Sequencing used immunoSEQ multiplex PCR; TCRdb keeps in-frame clones, though not all of them. The data show 1,500 to 2,000 clones, approximately 27% seen once. The sample was lung tumor tissue, taken before any cancer treatment. The receptor source for this set is a woman aged 35-75 years with stage I lung adenocarcinoma. Each CDR3 is given with its conserved first and last residue. The order of the fields is J gene, D gene, V gene, clone size, CDR3 protein, CDR3 DNA. D genes are given only for firm matches. Clone size, where shown, is once, few, many, or a class for clones that have expanded.

J: TRBJ2-1; D: TRBD2; V: TRBV5-1; size: NA; CDR3: CASKPERGSLYNEQFF; DNA: TGCGCCAGCAAACCTGAGCGGGGATCACTATACAATGAGCAGTTCTTC
J: TRBJ1-1; D: NA; V: TRBV6-8; size: NA; CDR3: CASSPREGEVNTEAFF; DNA: TGTGCCAGCAGTCCCCGAGAGGGAGAGGTGAACACTGAAGCTTTCTTT
J: TRBJ2-1; D: NA; V: TRBV30; size: NA; CDR3: CAWKVEEYNEQFF; DNA: TGTGCCTGGAAGGTAGAAGAATACAATGAGCAGTTCTTC
J: TRBJ1-1; D: TRBD1; V: TRBV6-8; size: NA; CDR3: CASSFGQGMNTEAFF; DNA: TGTGCCAGCAGTTTCGGACAGGGAATGAACACTGAAGCTTTCTTT
J: TRBJ1-1; D: NA; V: TRBV11-3; size: medium-sized; CDR3: CASSSRTDNTEAFF; DNA: TGTGCCAGCAGTTCGCGGACGGATAACACTGAAGCTTTCTTT
J: TRBJ2-3; D: NA; V: TRBV6-8; size: NA; CDR3: CASRGLKPTDTQYF; DNA: TGTGCCAGCAGGGGCCTTAAGCCTACAGATACGCAGTATTTT
J: TRBJ2-7; D: TRBD1; V: TRBV25-1; size: NA; CDR3: CASSGTGGGEQYF; DNA: TGTGCCAGCAGTGGCACAGGGGGCGGCGAGCAGTACTTC
J: TRBJ1-2; D: TRBD1; V: TRBV15; size: NA; CDR3: CATSRATTGYGYTF; DNA: TGTGCCACCAGCAGGGCTACGACAGGGTATGGCTACACCTTC
J: TRBJ2-1; D: TRBD1; V: TRBV19; size: NA; CDR3: CASTRGGQGGYNEQFF; DNA: TGTGCCAGTACCCGGGGTGGACAGGGGGGCTACAATGAGCAGTTCTTC
J: TRBJ1-5; D: NA; V: TRBV30; size: few; CDR3: CAWSGQGDQPQHF; DNA: TGTGCCTGGAGTGGGCAGGGCGATCAGCCCCAGCATTTT
J: TRBJ1-6; D: NA; V: TRBV30; size: NA; CDR3: CAWSLISSYNSPLHF; DNA: TGTGCCTGGAGTTTGATCAGCTCCTATAATTCACCCCTCCACTTT